This T cell receptor beta chain was captured in a study of cytomegalovirus exposure and HLA in healthy donors. Findings and limits, study-wide: The authors later found most CMV-associated TCR beta chains appeared HLA-restricted. Serostatus for CMV was the only available immune exposure information.

About this clone: Its antigen is undetermined.

The PCR ran on 60 Vbeta and 13 Jbeta primers. The assay was immunoSEQ multiplex PCR, and TCRdb's table has in-frame clones only and misses some. Among around 120,000 clones listed, roughly 80% were seen once. Per the germline V gene, CDR1 is SGDLS and CDR2 is YYNGEE. The CDR3 runs 16 residues. The trim removed 0 bases at V and 0 bases at J, leaving 6 bases unmatched. The genes are TRBV9 and TRBJ2-7; 7 nucleotides line up with TRBD1. The sample was PBMCs. This TCR came from a middle-aged woman in good health and CMV-seropositive. DNA of the CDR3: TGTGCCAGCAGCGTAGACTCCGGGACAGTCTCCTACGAGCAGTACTTC. Translated: CASSVDSGTVSYEQYF.